The clone carrying this T cell receptor beta chain was counted a few times. As yet, its antigen is unknown. The entry originates in a study of T cells in Graves' hyperthyroidism and ophthalmopathy. General study results and limits: A median about 6.2 months before onset, the model predicted ophthalmopathy.

Germline V lookup: CDR1 KGHSH, CDR2 LQKENI. The CDR3 contains 13 residues. Trimming pared 0 bases from V and 10 bases from J, leaving 12 bases between. Amplification of TCR beta CDR3 regions used RNA as the template. Researchers ran a first-round RT-PCR on the TCR CDR3 using the HTBI primer set. Each CDR3 protein is one row after TCRdb ran MiXCR on the multiplex PCR reads. The sample shows about 600,000 distinct CDR3 sequences, roughly 15% of them seen only once. The V gene is TRBV18, the J gene TRBJ1-1, with D perhaps matching TRBD1 (5 bases). The sequence came from a woman aged 40 to 49 with Graves' ophthalmopathy. Source material: blood. As DNA, the CDR3 is TGTGCCAGCTCACCACCGACAGCTCTAGGAGCTTTCTTT. Its protein product is CASSPPTALGAFF. Together with reference TRBV18 and TRBJ1-1, the CDR3 gives the full variable domain: NAGVMQNPRHLVRRRGQEARLRCSPMKGHSHVYWYRQLPEEGLKFMVYLQKENIIDESGMPKERFSAEFPKEGPSILRIQQVVRGDSAAYFCASSPPTALGAFFGQGTRLTVV.